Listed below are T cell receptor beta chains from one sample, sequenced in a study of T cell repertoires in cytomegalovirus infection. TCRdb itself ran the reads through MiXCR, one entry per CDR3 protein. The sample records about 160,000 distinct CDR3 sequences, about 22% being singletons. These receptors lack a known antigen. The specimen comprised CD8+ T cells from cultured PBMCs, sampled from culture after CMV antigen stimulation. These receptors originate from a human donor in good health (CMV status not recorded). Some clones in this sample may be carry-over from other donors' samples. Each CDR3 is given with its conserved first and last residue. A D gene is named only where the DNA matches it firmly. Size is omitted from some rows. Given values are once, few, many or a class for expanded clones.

CDR3aa: CASSLTMVADTQYF
CDR3nt: TGCGCCAGCAGCCTTACTATGGTGGCGGATACGCAGTATTTT
j_gene: TRBJ2-3
d_gene: NA
abundance: many
v_gene: TRBV4-3

CDR3aa: CASTPQGRRQEAFF
CDR3nt: TGTGCCAGCACCCCCCAAGGGAGGAGGCAAGAAGCTTTCTTT
j_gene: TRBJ1-1
d_gene: NA
abundance: few
v_gene: TRBV14

CDR3aa: CASSLDPGTDTEAFF
CDR3nt: TGTGCCAGCAGCTTAGACCCAGGGACGGACACTGAAGCTTTCTTT
j_gene: TRBJ1-1
d_gene: NA
abundance: few
v_gene: TRBV7-6

CDR3aa: CASSPRGRRADQPQHF
CDR3nt: TGTGCCAGCAGCCCCAGGGGAAGGAGGGCGGATCAGCCCCAGCATTTT
j_gene: TRBJ1-5
d_gene: NA
abundance: many
v_gene: TRBV6-1

CDR3aa: CASSFQGSGYTF
CDR3nt: TGTGCCAGCAGCTTCCAGGGTAGCGGCTACACCTTC
j_gene: TRBJ1-2
d_gene: NA
abundance: NA
v_gene: TRBV7-9

CDR3aa: CASSSQGAEAFF
CDR3nt: TGTGCCAGCAGCTCGCAGGGGGCCGAAGCTTTCTTT
j_gene: TRBJ1-1
d_gene: TRBD1
abundance: NA
v_gene: TRBV7-8

CDR3aa: CASSLGRGTNEKLFF
CDR3nt: TGTGCCAGCAGCTTAGGACGGGGAACTAATGAAAAACTGTTTTTT
j_gene: TRBJ1-4
d_gene: NA
abundance: NA
v_gene: TRBV7-4

CDR3aa: CASSLHGGQNQPQHF
CDR3nt: TGTGCCAGCAGCTTACACGGGGGGCAAAATCAGCCCCAGCATTTT
j_gene: TRBJ1-5
d_gene: NA
abundance: many
v_gene: TRBV7-2

CDR3aa: CASMGGGSPLHF
CDR3nt: TGTGCCAGCATGGGGGGCGGTTCACCCCTCCACTTT
j_gene: TRBJ1-6
d_gene: NA
abundance: NA
v_gene: TRBV27

CDR3aa: CASSSGTGVNYGYTF
CDR3nt: TGTGCCAGCAGTTCCGGGACAGGGGTGAACTATGGCTACACCTTC
j_gene: TRBJ1-2
d_gene: TRBD1
abundance: few
v_gene: TRBV7-2

CDR3aa: CASSPPERADTQYF
CDR3nt: TGTGCCAGCAGCCCCCCGGAACGGGCAGATACGCAGTATTTT
j_gene: TRBJ2-3
d_gene: NA
abundance: NA
v_gene: TRBV7-2

CDR3aa: CASSQPDRGQRGYTF
CDR3nt: TGTGCCAGCAGCCAACCTGACAGGGGGCAGAGGGGCTACACCTTC
j_gene: TRBJ1-2
d_gene: TRBD1
abundance: few
v_gene: TRBV7-2

CDR3aa: CASSQYTSGGWSEQFF
CDR3nt: TGCGCCAGCAGCCAATATACTAGCGGGGGGTGGTCAGAGCAGTTCTTC
j_gene: TRBJ2-1
d_gene: TRBD2
abundance: few
v_gene: TRBV4-3

CDR3aa: CASSLDGTNQPQHF
CDR3nt: TGTGCCAGCAGCTTGGACGGCACCAATCAGCCCCAGCATTTT
j_gene: TRBJ1-5
d_gene: NA
abundance: NA
v_gene: TRBV5-6

CDR3aa: CASSFRGENTGELFF
CDR3nt: TGTGCCAGCAGTTTCCGAGGAGAGAACACCGGGGAGCTGTTTTTT
j_gene: TRBJ2-2
d_gene: NA
abundance: few
v_gene: TRBV27

CDR3aa: CASSATGRETQYF
CDR3nt: TGTGCCAGCAGCGCGACAGGACGGGAGACCCAGTACTTC
j_gene: TRBJ2-5
d_gene: NA
abundance: NA
v_gene: TRBV5-6

CDR3aa: CATLLPYVENTEAFF
CDR3nt: TGTGCCACCCTCCTCCCCTACGTGGAAAACACTGAAGCTTTCTTT
j_gene: TRBJ1-1
d_gene: NA
abundance: many
v_gene: TRBV6-6

CDR3aa: CASSPQGGTEGAFF
CDR3nt: TGTGCCAGCAGCCCACAGGGAGGCACTGAAGGTGCTTTCTTT
j_gene: TRBJ1-1
d_gene: NA
abundance: NA
v_gene: TRBV7-9

CDR3aa: CASSENIGIGGYNEQFF
CDR3nt: TGTGCCAGCAGTGAAAATATTGGGATTGGGGGTTACAATGAGCAGTTCTTC
j_gene: TRBJ2-1
d_gene: NA
abundance: NA
v_gene: TRBV6-1

CDR3aa: CASRRDSPTEAFF
CDR3nt: TGTGCCAGCAGAAGGGACAGTCCCACTGAAGCTTTCTTT
j_gene: TRBJ1-1
d_gene: TRBD1
abundance: NA
v_gene: TRBV5-4

CDR3aa: CASIPKVRARDTEAFF
CDR3nt: TGTGCCAGCATACCAAAGGTCCGGGCGAGAGACACTGAAGCTTTCTTT
j_gene: TRBJ1-1
d_gene: NA
abundance: NA
v_gene: TRBV12-3/TRBV12-4

CDR3aa: CASSLLVDLSSYNSPLHF
CDR3nt: TGTGCCAGCAGTTTATTAGTTGACCTAAGCTCCTATAATTCACCCCTCCACTTT
j_gene: TRBJ1-6
d_gene: NA
abundance: NA
v_gene: TRBV27

CDR3aa: CASSLAEGEQYF
CDR3nt: TGTGCCAGCAGCTTAGCCGAAGGGGAGCAGTACTTC
j_gene: TRBJ2-7
d_gene: NA
abundance: few
v_gene: TRBV7-8

CDR3aa: CASSSNRDLNEQFF
CDR3nt: TGTGCCAGCAGCTCGAATCGGGACCTCAATGAGCAGTTCTTC
j_gene: TRBJ2-1
d_gene: NA
abundance: NA
v_gene: TRBV5-4

CDR3aa: CASSRGGGSTYEQYF
CDR3nt: TGCGCCAGCAGCCGTGGAGGGGGTTCAACCTACGAGCAGTACTTC
j_gene: TRBJ2-7
d_gene: NA
abundance: NA
v_gene: TRBV4-1

CDR3aa: CASSDQVETSSETQYF
CDR3nt: TGTGCCAGCAGTGACCAGGTCGAAACGTCGTCGGAGACCCAGTACTTC
j_gene: TRBJ2-5
d_gene: NA
abundance: NA
v_gene: TRBV6-1

CDR3aa: CASRGTHSSPNYGYTF
CDR3nt: TGTGCCAGTAGAGGGACACATTCCTCGCCTAACTATGGCTACACCTTC
j_gene: TRBJ1-2
d_gene: NA
abundance: NA
v_gene: TRBV19

CDR3aa: CASSLAPSAPPYEQYF
CDR3nt: TGTGCCAGCAGCTTAGCTCCCTCCGCTCCCCCCTACGAGCAGTACTTC
j_gene: TRBJ2-7
d_gene: NA
abundance: NA
v_gene: TRBV7-6

CDR3aa: CASSEPGLSSYEQYF
CDR3nt: TGTGCCAGCAGTGAGCCGGGCCTGAGCTCCTACGAGCAGTACTTC
j_gene: TRBJ2-7
d_gene: NA
abundance: few
v_gene: TRBV2

CDR3aa: CASSLGPQGTYEQYF
CDR3nt: TGTGCCAGCAGCTTAGGCCCTCAGGGGACCTACGAGCAGTACTTC
j_gene: TRBJ2-7
d_gene: NA
abundance: once
v_gene: TRBV13

CDR3aa: CASSLAGGTGRRNIQYF
CDR3nt: TGTGCCAGCAGCTTAGCGGGTGGGACAGGTAGAAGGAACATTCAGTACTTC
j_gene: TRBJ2-4
d_gene: TRBD1
abundance: few
v_gene: TRBV7-2

CDR3aa: CASMGTYSPLHF
CDR3nt: TGTGCCAGCATGGGGACTTATTCACCCCTCCACTTT
j_gene: TRBJ1-6
d_gene: NA
abundance: NA
v_gene: TRBV7-6

CDR3aa: CASSLVDRVQETQYF
CDR3nt: TGTGCCAGCAGCTTAGTAGACAGGGTCCAAGAGACCCAGTACTTC
j_gene: TRBJ2-5
d_gene: TRBD1
abundance: few
v_gene: TRBV7-2

CDR3aa: CASSQGDPEQFF
CDR3nt: TGTGCCAGCAGCCAAGGGGATCCTGAGCAGTTCTTC
j_gene: TRBJ2-1
d_gene: NA
abundance: NA
v_gene: TRBV4-2

CDR3aa: CASSLTEVDGYTF
CDR3nt: TGTGCCAGCAGTTTGACAGAGGTAGATGGCTACACCTTC
j_gene: TRBJ1-2
d_gene: NA
abundance: NA
v_gene: TRBV6-5

CDR3aa: CASSYGTAEQYF
CDR3nt: TGTGCCAGCAGTTATGGGACAGCCGAGCAGTACTTC
j_gene: TRBJ2-7
d_gene: TRBD1
abundance: NA
v_gene: TRBV7-2

CDR3aa: CASSLVGNGETQYF
CDR3nt: TGTGCCAGCAGCTTAGTAGGGAACGGCGAGACCCAGTACTTC
j_gene: TRBJ2-5
d_gene: NA
abundance: few
v_gene: TRBV7-9

CDR3aa: CASSLRSGGDTYGYTF
CDR3nt: TGTGCCAGCAGCTTAAGATCTGGTGGGGACACCTATGGCTACACCTTC
j_gene: TRBJ1-2
d_gene: NA
abundance: NA
v_gene: TRBV7-8

CDR3aa: CASNAGYDTEAFF
CDR3nt: TGTGCCAGCAACGCAGGGTACGACACTGAAGCTTTCTTT
j_gene: TRBJ1-1
d_gene: NA
abundance: NA
v_gene: TRBV11-1

CDR3aa: CASSYSVMYTGELFF
CDR3nt: TGTGCCAGCAGTTACAGCGTAATGTACACCGGGGAGCTGTTTTTT
j_gene: TRBJ2-2
d_gene: NA
abundance: NA
v_gene: TRBV6-8

CDR3aa: CASSPSGGRMNYGYTF
CDR3nt: TGTGCCAGCAGTCCCTCAGGAGGGCGAATGAACTATGGCTACACCTTC
j_gene: TRBJ1-2
d_gene: NA
abundance: NA
v_gene: TRBV27

CDR3aa: CASSLVDSDLIEAFF
CDR3nt: TGCGCCAGCAGCCTCGTGGACAGTGACCTTATTGAAGCTTTCTTT
j_gene: TRBJ1-1
d_gene: NA
abundance: NA
v_gene: TRBV4-1

CDR3aa: CASSFGGLNTEAFF
CDR3nt: TGTGCCAGCAGTTTTGGCGGCTTAAACACTGAAGCTTTCTTT
j_gene: TRBJ1-1
d_gene: NA
abundance: few
v_gene: TRBV12-3/TRBV12-4

CDR3aa: CASSAVGGRIYEQYF
CDR3nt: TGTGCCAGCAGCGCGGTAGGCGGACGGATCTACGAGCAGTACTTC
j_gene: TRBJ2-7
d_gene: NA
abundance: few
v_gene: TRBV7-8

CDR3aa: CASSPGTGTRNTIYF
CDR3nt: TGTGCCAGCAGCCCCGGGACAGGGACCAGAAACACCATATATTTT
j_gene: TRBJ1-3
d_gene: TRBD1
abundance: NA
v_gene: TRBV7-2

CDR3aa: CASVGLGEAFF
CDR3nt: TGTGCCAGCGTAGGACTGGGGGAAGCTTTCTTT
j_gene: TRBJ1-1
d_gene: NA
abundance: NA
v_gene: TRBV6-6

CDR3aa: CASSLAPGGQDGYTF
CDR3nt: TGTGCCAGCAGCCTCGCCCCCGGGGGCCAGGATGGCTACACCTTC
j_gene: TRBJ1-2
d_gene: NA
abundance: few
v_gene: TRBV7-9

CDR3aa: CASSLSASGANVLTF
CDR3nt: TGTGCCAGCAGTTTATCGGCCTCTGGGGCCAACGTCCTGACTTTC
j_gene: TRBJ2-6
d_gene: NA
abundance: NA
v_gene: TRBV27

CDR3aa: CASSQEIHEQFF
CDR3nt: TGTGCCAGCAGCCAAGAAATCCATGAGCAGTTCTTC
j_gene: TRBJ2-1
d_gene: NA
abundance: NA
v_gene: TRBV3-1

CDR3aa: CASSLNLEEGFVRGYTF
CDR3nt: TGTGCCAGCAGCTTAAATTTGGAGGAAGGGTTTGTCCGGGGCTACACCTTC
j_gene: TRBJ1-2
d_gene: NA
abundance: many
v_gene: TRBV7-3

CDR3aa: CASSHSRQDGNTEAFF
CDR3nt: TGCGCCAGCAGCCATAGCCGGCAGGATGGGAACACTGAAGCTTTCTTT
j_gene: TRBJ1-1
d_gene: NA
abundance: NA
v_gene: TRBV4-1

CDR3aa: CASSTRTGLAKNIQYF
CDR3nt: TGTGCCAGCAGCACCCGGACAGGACTAGCCAAAAACATTCAGTACTTC
j_gene: TRBJ2-4
d_gene: TRBD1
abundance: few
v_gene: TRBV7-9

CDR3aa: CASSEGPSGNEQFF
CDR3nt: TGTGCCAGCTCGGAGGGGCCTAGCGGTAATGAGCAGTTCTTC
j_gene: TRBJ2-1
d_gene: TRBD2
abundance: NA
v_gene: TRBV12-3/TRBV12-4